The T cell receptor (beta chain) described here comes from a study of vaccination effects on CD4 cells after COVID-19. V was clipped by 4 bases and J by 0 bases, with 9 bases between them. Germline V gene sequence: CDR1 ENHRY, CDR2 SYGVKD. The CDR3 has 14 amino acids. This clone came up a few times. Its matching antigen is unknown. Data came from immunoSEQ multiplex PCR; TCRdb stores just in-frame clones and leaves some out. The profile covers tens of thousands of clones, with roughly 74% appearing a single time and around 9% taken by the ten largest. ViraFEST used viral peptide pools to expand antigen-specific CD4+ T cells before sequencing. Culture lasted about 11 days before CD4+ T cell isolation. Everyone in the study got two shots of either the BNT162b2 or mRNA-1273 vaccine.

V is TRBV10-3 and J is TRBJ1-1; maybe TRBD1 (6 bases). The receptor's source is a human donor who received a COVID-19 vaccine. This material consisted of CD4+ T cells from PBMCs cultured with HCoV-NL63 spike peptides, taken after COVID-19 vaccination. The DNA for the CDR3 is TGTGCCATCAGTGTGGGACATATGAACACTGAAGCTTTCTTT. It yields the protein CAISVGHMNTEAFF.